Shown below are 31 T cell receptor beta chains from a single sample sequenced in a study of blood T cell repertoires in COVID-19. TCRdb keeps only in-frame clones here, not all; method: immunoSEQ multiplex PCR. The data show under 200,000 clones, more than 65% seen once. Sequences were obtained from peripheral blood. The receptors here all came from a human donor with acute or convalescent COVID-19. The donor label of this sample is uncertain.

Note on this clone: Other DNA sequences from this sample encode an identical CDR3 as well. The J gene is TRBJ1-2, the V gene TRBV6-5; a possible D gene is TRBD1 (6 bases). Looked up from germline, CDR1 is MNHEY and CDR2 is SVGAGI. Trimming took 0 bases from V and 4 from J, leaving 9 bases between them. The CDR3 extends over 14 amino acids. CDR3 sequence: CASSYSRGGYGYTF. CDR3 bases: TGTGCCAGCAGTTACTCGAGAGGGGGCTATGGCTACACCTTC.

This clone was seen once. This chain links TRBV10-3 with TRBJ2-5, with TRBD2 identical over 9 bases. Germline V gene lookup returns CDR1 ENHRY and CDR2 SYGVKD. This CDR3 has 16 residues. Trimming removed 10 bases from V and 2 bases from J; junction bases left unmatched: 14. The CDR3 reads CATQETALAGQETQYF. As DNA, the CDR3 is TGTGCCACCCAGGAGACGGCACTAGCGGGTCAAGAGACCCAGTACTTC.

The rearrangement uses TRBV5-4 and TRBJ2-5; TRBD1 matches at 8 bases. Germline CDR1 reads SGHNT; CDR2 reads YYREEE (reference sequence). This CDR3 region has 14 residues. The junction had 10 bases not matched to a gene; V was cut back by 7 bases and J by 5 bases. The CDR3 spells CASLRQGIAETQYF. CDR3 nucleotide sequence: TGTGCCAGCCTAAGACAGGGGATTGCCGAGACCCAGTACTTC.

This clone was counted once. The chain links TRBV11-3 to TRBJ2-3, with 7 bases fitting TRBD2. Germline loops: CDR1 SGHNT, CDR2 YENEEA. The CDR3 covers 17 residues. V shed 5 bases, J shed 0 bases, and the junction held 11 bases outside the gene matches. The chain's CDR3 is CASSSGASFRSTDTQYF. The DNA of the CDR3 is TGTGCCAGCAGCAGCGGGGCTTCGTTCAGGAGCACAGATACGCAGTATTTT.

The chain combines TRBV28 with TRBJ2-7, with TRBD1 matching over 10 bases. Germline V CDR1 and CDR2: MDHEN, SYDVKM. The CDR3 is 16 amino acids. With V trimmed by 5 bases and J by 5 bases, 12 bases remained unmatched. The CDR3 loop reads CASSPSGQGTRNEQYF. The DNA of the CDR3 is TGTGCCAGCAGTCCATCGGGACAGGGGACGCGGAACGAGCAGTACTTC.

The rearrangement links TRBV5-5 to TRBJ2-7; the D is unclear. Trimming shortened V by 0 bases and J by 0 bases, and 7 bases separated the two germline ends. Germline V gene sequence: CDR1 SGHKS, CDR2 YYEKEE (reference sequence). This CDR3 region has 14 residues. DNA of the CDR3: TGTGCCAGCAGCTTGGCGACTGTCTCCTACGAGCAGTACTTC. Translated: CASSLATVSYEQYF.

This chain uses TRBV2 with TRBJ2-3, with 9 bases identical to TRBD2. Germline CDR1 reads SNHLY; CDR2 reads FYNNEI. The CDR3 has 14 amino acids. V shed 1 base and J 4 bases; nucleotides not matched to a gene: 0. CDR3 sequence (DNA): TGTGCCAGCAGTGAAGGACTAGCGGCAGATACGCAGTATTTT. This codes for CASSEGLAADTQYF.

Of note for this clone: The sample has other DNA sequences that encode this CDR3 too. The V gene is TRBV7-8, the J gene TRBJ1-1; D is uncertain. From germline, CDR1 is SGHVS and CDR2 FQNEAQ. The CDR3 has 13 amino acids. The ends were cut back, 1 base at V and 2 bases at J, with 5 bases in the middle. The CDR3: CASSLVVNTEAFF. CDR3 bases: TGTGCCAGCAGCTTAGTAGTAAACACTGAAGCTTTCTTT.

V and J are TRBV5-8 and TRBJ1-5; tentative D call: TRBD1 (6 bases). CDR3 length: 15 amino acids. V lost 2 bases and J lost 2, with 11 bases in between. Germline V gene sequence: CDR1 SGHTS, CDR2 YDEGEE. The DNA of the CDR3 is TGTGCCAGCAGCTTTCTCCCAGGGGGCAATCAGCCCCAGCATTTT. It codes for CASSFLPGGNQPQHF.

This chain uses TRBV7-9 with TRBJ1-2; 9 bases fit TRBD1. In germline, CDR1 is SEHNR, CDR2 FQNEAQ (reference sequence). CDR3 size: 15 residues. Losses at the gene ends were 5 bases for V and 8 bases for J; bases not matched to a gene: 12. As DNA, the CDR3 is TGTGCCAGCAGCGTGGTACAGGGGGCTGTAGGAGGCTACACCTTC. It translates to CASSVVQGAVGGYTF.

There are a few counts of this clone. The V and J genes are TRBV29-1 and TRBJ2-7, with TRBD1 as a possible D gene (5 bases). The V end was cut by 3 bases, the J end by 3 bases, with 6 bases between. CDR3 length equals 11 residues. Per the germline V gene, CDR1 is SQVTM and CDR2 is ANQGSEA. CDR3 coding DNA: TGCAGCGTTGACAGGGACTACGAGCAGTACTTC. Residues: CSVDRDYEQYF.

This rearrangement joins TRBV5-8 to TRBJ2-7; 7 positions agree with TRBD1. Germline CDR1 reads SGHTS; CDR2 reads YDEGEE. Losses at the gene ends were 0 bases for V and 5 bases for J; bases not matched to a gene: 5. The CDR3 runs 14 residues. The CDR3 spells CASSLGQGSHEQYF. CDR3 coding DNA: TGTGCCAGCAGCTTGGGACAGGGATCGCACGAGCAGTACTTC.

V is TRBV14 and J is TRBJ2-3; D remains unclear. Germline CDR1 SGHDN, CDR2 FVKESK. V shed 5 bases and J shed 3 bases, with 9 bases lying between them. CDR3 length equals 13 residues. CDR3 sequence reads: CASSGRGTDTQYF. The DNA for the CDR3 is TGTGCCAGCAGCGGAAGAGGAACAGATACGCAGTATTTT.

The V gene is TRBV15, the J gene TRBJ1-1; D perhaps matches TRBD1 (5 bases). V lost 6 bases to trimming and J lost 4 bases, with 12 bases between them. Germline CDR1 is LNHNV and CDR2 is YYDKDF (reference sequence). The CDR3 extends over 13 amino acids. The CDR3 is CATSPEGSTEAFF. The DNA of the CDR3 is TGTGCCACCAGTCCGGAGGGGTCCACTGAAGCTTTCTTT.

The rearrangement links TRBV28 to TRBJ2-7; no clear D gene. Germline V gene sequence: CDR1 MDHEN, CDR2 SYDVKM. The CDR3 covers 15 residues. V was shortened by 6 bases and J by 2 bases, with 17 bases between the two germline ends. The DNA of the CDR3 is TGTGCCAGCAGCCCCTCGAGCCCCTTTACCTACGAGCAGTACTTC. It codes for CASSPSSPFTYEQYF.

This clone was picked up one time. CDR3 in DNA: TGTGCCAGCAGTCCGACAGGGTACACCTACAATGAGCAGTTCTTC. As protein: CASSPTGYTYNEQFF. J is TRBJ2-1 and V is TRBV2; 7 nucleotides agree with TRBD1. CDR1 SNHLY and CDR2 FYNNEI come from the germline V gene. The V and J ends lost 5 bases and 2 bases, in that order; junction bases with no gene match: 6. The CDR3 is 15 residues long.

The rearrangement links TRBV3-1 (or the pseudogene TRBV3-2) to TRBJ1-1; a possible D gene is TRBD1 (6 bases). The ends were cut back, 11 bases at V and 0 bases at J, with 13 bases in the middle. CDR3 size: 13 residues. Germline CDR1 reads LGHDT; CDR2 reads YNNKEL (reference sequence). In DNA, the CDR3 is TGTGCCGCCAGAACAGGGATGAACACTGAAGCTTTCTTT. This sequence encodes CAARTGMNTEAFF.

This clone was seen a few times. V is TRBV29-1 and J is TRBJ1-2, with 9 bases fitting TRBD1. With V trimmed by 7 bases and J by 4 bases, 7 bases remained unmatched. The CDR3 is made up of 13 amino acids. Germline loops: CDR1 SQVTM, CDR2 ANQGSEA. CDR3 residues: CSARQGEAYGYTF. As DNA, the CDR3 is TGCAGCGCCAGACAGGGGGAGGCCTATGGCTACACCTTC.

V gene TRBV6-5 combines with J gene TRBJ1-5; 7 positions agree with TRBD1. The junction had 9 bases not matched to a gene; V was cut back by 5 bases and J by 5 bases. The germline V gene has CDR1 MNHEY and CDR2 SVGAGI. The CDR3 is made up of 15 amino acids. In DNA form, the CDR3 reads TGTGCCAGCAGTCCCGGGACAGTGAGGGATCAGCCCCAGCATTTT. It translates to CASSPGTVRDQPQHF.

This clone was found once. The chain uses TRBV20-1 and TRBJ2-6; unclear D gene. The V end lost 3 bases, the J end lost 3 bases, and 9 bases lay between the germline ends. Germline V gene sequence: CDR1 DFQATT, CDR2 SNEGSKA (reference sequence). This CDR3 contains 14 residues. Written as DNA, the CDR3 is TGCAGTGCTAGTATCGCGAATGGGGCCAACGTCCTGACTTTC. Its protein is CSASIANGANVLTF.

This chain connects TRBV6-5 to TRBJ1-5, with 10 bases matching TRBD1. V was pared by 6 bases and J by 6 bases, with 5 bases of the junction left unmatched. This CDR3 has 14 residues. The germline V gene encodes CDR1 MNHEY and CDR2 SVGAGI. In DNA, the CDR3 is TGTGCCAGCAGGCCAGGACAGGGGGTTCAGCCCCAGCATTTT. Encoded protein: CASRPGQGVQPQHF.

This clone occurred a few times. This chain links TRBV7-3 with TRBJ2-7; 8 positions agree with TRBD2. The CDR3 is made up of 15 amino acids. Germline values: CDR1 SGHTA, CDR2 FQGTGA. After removal of 5 bases from V and 1 base from J, the junction contained 7 bases not matched to a gene. CDR3 amino acids: CASSLQAGVSYEQYF. The CDR3 DNA is TGTGCCAGCAGCCTACAAGCGGGAGTGTCCTACGAGCAGTACTTC.

V usage is TRBV6-5 and J usage is TRBJ2-7; D is ambiguous. Germline assignment: CDR1 MNHEY and CDR2 SVGAGI. V was trimmed by 7 bases and J by 3 bases, leaving 10 bases between them. The CDR3 consists of 12 residues. In nucleotides, the CDR3 is TGTGCCAGCACGGAGAGTATCTACGAGCAGTACTTC. Protein sequence: CASTESIYEQYF.

This chain joins TRBV11-2 and TRBJ2-7; 9 bases match TRBD2. Per the germline V gene, CDR1 is SGHAT and CDR2 is FQNNGV. V trimming: 3 bases; J trimming: 3 bases; junction bases outside the gene matches: 9. The CDR3 contains 16 residues. The CDR3 nucleotides read TGTGCCAGCAGCTTTAGGGTTCTAGCGGGGATCTACGAGCAGTACTTC. Translated, it gives CASSFRVLAGIYEQYF.

This clone came up once. The chain has TRBV30 and TRBJ2-7, with 9 bases that match TRBD1. Germline V lookup: CDR1 GTSNPN, CDR2 SVGIG (reference sequence). This CDR3 is 13 amino acids long. V was clipped by 2 bases and J by 3 bases; unmatched bases: 2. The CDR3 loop reads CAWSPGQGYEQYF. The CDR3 DNA sequence: TGTGCCTGGAGTCCGGGACAGGGCTACGAGCAGTACTTC.

The chain links TRBV10-3 to TRBJ2-7, with TRBD2 matching over 8 bases. Germline CDR1 is ENHRY and CDR2 is SYGVKD. This CDR3 is built from 14 residues. The junction had 4 bases not matched to a gene; V was cut back by 6 bases and J by 0 bases. CDR3 nucleotide sequence: TGTGCCATCAGATTTACTAGCGGCTCCTACGAGCAGTACTTC. Protein product: CAIRFTSGSYEQYF.

The V gene is TRBV10-2, the J gene TRBJ2-2, with TRBD2 matching 8 bases. The V segment lost 0 bases and the J segment 7 bases; nucleotides outside the gene matches: 10. CDR3 length: 17 amino acids. Germline V lookup: CDR1 WSHSY, CDR2 SAAADI. CDR3 nucleotides: TGCGCCAGCAGTGAGTCGACCGGGAGGGTCCTTGGCGGGGAGCTGTTTTTT. Amino acids: CASSESTGRVLGGELFF.

The V call is TRBV11-2, the J call TRBJ2-7, with TRBD1 matching over 9 bases. Germline-derived CDR1 and CDR2 are SGHAT and FQNNGV. V dropped 2 bases and J dropped 3; count of bases not matched to a gene: 2. The CDR3 runs to 14 residues. The CDR3 loop is CASSLTGQGYEQYF. CDR3 sequence (DNA): TGTGCCAGCAGCTTAACGGGACAGGGCTACGAGCAGTACTTC.

The chain carries TRBV19 and TRBJ2-6, with D possibly being TRBD2 (6 bases). CDR1 LNHDA and CDR2 SQIVND come from the germline V gene (reference sequence). Trimming left V 1 base short and J 2 bases short, with 6 bases between. This CDR3 region has 15 residues. CDR3 sequence (DNA): TGTGCCAGTAGTATAGCGGGGGCTGGGGCCAACGTCCTGACTTTC. It yields the protein CASSIAGAGANVLTF.

V and J are TRBV7-8 and TRBJ2-7; D ambiguous. V lost 1 base, J lost 5 bases, and 9 bases lay in between. CDR1 and CDR2 from the germline V gene are SGHVS and FQNEAQ. This CDR3 is built from 13 residues. The CDR3 protein is CASSLDSPHEQYF. CDR3 coding DNA: TGTGCCAGCAGCTTAGACAGCCCCCACGAGCAGTACTTC.

Written as DNA, the CDR3 is TGTGCCAGCAGCGTAGGAGTAGGGGGAGTGAACACTGAAGCTTTCTTT. Translation gives CASSVGVGGVNTEAFF. The chain is built from TRBV9 and TRBJ1-1, with D possibly matching TRBD1 (6 bases). V was clipped by 0 bases and J by 0 bases, with 12 bases between them. The CDR3 sequence is 16 residues long. In germline, CDR1 is SGDLS, CDR2 YYNGEE. The variable domain in full, completed from reference TRBV9 and TRBJ1-1, reads DSGVTQTPKHLITATGQRVTLRCSPRSGDLSVYWYQQSLDQGLQFLIQYYNGEERAKGNILERFSAQQFPDLHSELNLSSLELGDSALYFCASSVGVGGVNTEAFFGQGTRLTVV.